Following are 4 T cell receptor beta chains from one sample sequenced in a study of CD8+CD57+ T cells in acquired aplastic anemia. Genomic DNA templated the TCR beta VDJ and CDR3 profiling. TCRdb ran MiXCR on the reads and lists one entry per CDR3 protein. This sample has about 180,000 distinct CDR3 sequences, with 40% to 55% found just once. Patients chosen for sequencing had shown CD8+CD57+ cell expansion by flow cytometry. The sequencing input was sorted CD4+, CD8+, or CD8+CD57+ T cells (not recorded which) from PBMCs. The receptors stem from a human donor with aplastic anemia.

In this sample, this clonotype turned up a few times. The gene calls are TRBV12-3 or TRBV12-4 and TRBJ2-2, with D possibly TRBD2 on 5 matching bases. The CDR3 spans 13 residues. V was cut by 3 bases and J by 7 bases, with 9 bases left in between. CDR3 residues: CASSFRTSGELFF. The CDR3, as DNA: TGTGCCAGCAGTTTTCGAACTAGCGGGGAGCTGTTTTTT.

This clonotype was detected only a few times. V usage is TRBV2 and J usage is TRBJ2-3, with D perhaps matching TRBD1 or TRBD2 (5 bases each). Trimming shortened V by 5 bases and J by 2 bases, and 11 bases separated the two germline ends. Germline loops: CDR1 SNHLY, CDR2 FYNNEI. The CDR3 is 14 amino acids. The CDR3 nucleotides read TGTGCCAGCAGTTGGACGGGGACCACAGATACGCAGTATTTT. Its protein product is CASSWTGTTDTQYF.

This clonotype was seen once. A much larger clone differs by one base, so this may be a read error. The rearrangement links TRBV13 to TRBJ1-2; possible D gene TRBD1, 6 bases. This CDR3 is built from 14 residues. The V gene's germline CDR1 is PRHDT and CDR2 FYEKMQ (reference sequence). The chain's CDR3 is CASTLRGGGYGFTF. The CDR3 nucleotides are TGTGCCAGCACCCTGAGAGGGGGGGGCTATGGCTTCACCTTC.

This clonotype showed up just a few times. The J gene is TRBJ2-3, the V gene TRBV6-1; 7 bases match TRBD1. This CDR3 is built from 16 residues. Germline V gene sequence: CDR1 MNHNS, CDR2 SASEGT. Germline trimming cut 4 bases from V and 0 bases from J; bases unmatched to any gene: 7. CDR3 in amino acids: CASSGGTATSTDTQYF. CDR3 bases: TGTGCCAGCAGTGGAGGGACAGCAACTAGCACAGATACGCAGTATTTT.